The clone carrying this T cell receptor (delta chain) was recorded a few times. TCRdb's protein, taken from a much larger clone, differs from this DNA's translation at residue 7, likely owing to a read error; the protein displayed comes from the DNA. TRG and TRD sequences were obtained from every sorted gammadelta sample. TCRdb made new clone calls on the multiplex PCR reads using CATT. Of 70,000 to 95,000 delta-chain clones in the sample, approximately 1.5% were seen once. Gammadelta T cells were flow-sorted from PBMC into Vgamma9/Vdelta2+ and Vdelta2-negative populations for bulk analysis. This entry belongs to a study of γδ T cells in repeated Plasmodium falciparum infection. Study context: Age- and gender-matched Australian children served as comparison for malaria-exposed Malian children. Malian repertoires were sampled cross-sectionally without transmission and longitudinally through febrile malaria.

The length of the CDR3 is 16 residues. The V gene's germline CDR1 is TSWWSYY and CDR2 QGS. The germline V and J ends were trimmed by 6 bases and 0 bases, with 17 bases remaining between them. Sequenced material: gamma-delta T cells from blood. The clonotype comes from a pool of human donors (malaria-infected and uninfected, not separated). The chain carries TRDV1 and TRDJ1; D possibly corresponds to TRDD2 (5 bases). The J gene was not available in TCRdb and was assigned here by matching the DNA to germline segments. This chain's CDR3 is CALGKFLVSYTDKLIF. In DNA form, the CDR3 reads TGTGCTCTTGGAAAGTTCCTCGTCTCGTACACCGATAAACTCATCTTT.